The present TCR beta chain was sequenced within a study of cytomegalovirus exposure and HLA in healthy donors. Background on the study: Genotyping of 398 donors showed that 80% to 85% belonged to the Caucasian-associated ancestry cluster.

Study outcomes and limitations: Researchers reported in a later analysis that a missense DCLRE1C variant was tied to TCR beta V- and J-gene trimming. Reports indicate that TCR beta sequences accurately predicted the HLA-A and HLA-B alleles of most subjects.

PCR involved 60 Vbeta and 13 Jbeta primers. Assay: immunoSEQ multiplex PCR; the TCRdb copy retains only in-frame clones and omits some. Here the sample spans about 120,000 clones, approximately 70% being singletons. Germline V gene data show CDR1 as SGDLS and CDR2 as YYNGEE. Trimming at V came to 0 bases and at J to 6 bases, leaving 4 bases not matched to a gene. The CDR3 sequence is 15 residues long. Comments on this clone: The antigen is undetermined.

Donors had nominal health at sampling but likely had unrecorded immune exposures. The clonotype originates from a man between 18 and 29 years old in good health and CMV-seronegative. The chain links TRBV9 to TRBJ2-2, with 8 positions matching TRBD1. Material for sequencing was PBMCs. CDR3 residues: CASSVGGQVSGELFF. CDR3 bases: TGTGCCAGCAGCGTAGGGGGACAGGTATCCGGGGAGCTGTTTTTT.